This T cell receptor (beta chain) was sequenced during a study of identical twins. Each CDR3 protein gets one entry after TCRdb re-called the 5' RACE reads with MiXCR. The profile shows approximately 890,000 distinct CDR3 sequences, about 12% of them singletons. This clonotype was seen a handful of times. The CDR3 totals 17 residues. V was pared by 1 base and J by 0 bases, with 7 bases of the junction left unmatched. From germline, CDR1 is SGHRS and CDR2 YFSETQ. These data were also filed under a second study, of yellow fever vaccine responses in identical twins.

The sequence was collected from a woman between 18 and 30 years old in good health. The rearrangement links TRBV5-1 to TRBJ2-3; TRBD2 aligns across 8 bases. The specimen sequenced was PBMCs. CDR3 nucleotide sequence: TGCGCCAGCAGCTTGTGGTTTACTAGCGGTAGCACAGATACGCAGTATTTT. The encoded protein is CASSLWFTSGSTDTQYF.